This record looks at one TCR beta chain sequence and its context. These data are taken from a study of T cell changes during pregnancy in multiple sclerosis. Between the trimmed V and J ends, which lost 6 bases and 5 bases, there was a span of 10 bases. Germline V gene data show CDR1 as WSHSY and CDR2 as SAAADI. The CDR3 runs 12 residues. Sequenced by immunoSEQ multiplex PCR; TCRdb stores in-frame clones only, minus some. The sample consists of 65,000 to 75,000 clones, approximately 90% of them appearing once. This chain links TRBV10-2 with TRBJ2-5; D remains ambiguous. The source was peripheral blood, collected in the second trimester of pregnancy. The receptor's source is a female donor with multiple sclerosis, enrolled in a pregnancy study. CDR3 bases: TGCGCCAGCAGACGCCCCGCGGAGACCCAGTACTTC. This translates into CASRRPAETQYF.